The source of this T cell receptor (beta chain) is a study of neoadjuvant anti-PD-1 for oral cavity cancer. Study results and limitations: Only a few patients per response group were TCR-analyzed; validation needed.

About this clone itself: Its specificity is not known.

Sequencing was performed with immunoSEQ multiplex PCR; in TCRdb, only in-frame clones are kept and a portion is missing. The sample contains 11,000 to 15,000 clones, over 70% of which appear only once. The time point denotes: after neoadjuvant nivolumab, at surgical resection. This specimen consisted of PBMCs, obtained after nivolumab (anti-PD-1) treatment. The clonotype comes from a person aged 35-80 years with oral cavity squamous cell carcinoma.

The CDR3 region has the DNA TGTGCCAGCAGTTTCCGGTCTTCAGAAGCCTACGAGCAGTACTTC. Its protein product is CASSFRSSEAYEQYF. The chain couples TRBV27 to TRBJ2-7; D is ambiguous. The CDR3 spans 15 residues. Trimming cost V 3 bases and J 2 bases, with 14 bases left between them. Germline V gives CDR1 MNHEY, CDR2 SMNVEV (reference sequence).